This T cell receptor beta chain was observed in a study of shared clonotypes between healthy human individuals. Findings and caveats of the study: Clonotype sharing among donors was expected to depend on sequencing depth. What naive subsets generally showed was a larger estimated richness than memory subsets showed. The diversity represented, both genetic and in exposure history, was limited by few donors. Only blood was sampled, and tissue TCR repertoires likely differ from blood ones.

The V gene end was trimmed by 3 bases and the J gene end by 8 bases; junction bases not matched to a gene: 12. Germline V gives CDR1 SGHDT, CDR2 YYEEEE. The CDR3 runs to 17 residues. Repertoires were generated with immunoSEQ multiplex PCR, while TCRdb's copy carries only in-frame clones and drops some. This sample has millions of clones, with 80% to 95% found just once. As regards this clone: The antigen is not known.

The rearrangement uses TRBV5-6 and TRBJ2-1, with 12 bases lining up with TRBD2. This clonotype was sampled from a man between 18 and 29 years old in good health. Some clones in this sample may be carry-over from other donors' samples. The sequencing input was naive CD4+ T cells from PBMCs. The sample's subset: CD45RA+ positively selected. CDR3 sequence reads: CASSSGPTSGSLHEQFF. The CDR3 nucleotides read TGTGCCAGCAGCTCCGGACCGACTAGCGGGAGTCTACATGAGCAGTTCTTC. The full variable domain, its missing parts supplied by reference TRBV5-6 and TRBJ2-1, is DAGVTQSPTHLIKTRGQQVTLRCSPKSGHDTVSWYQQALGQGPQFIFQYYEEEERQRGNFPDRFSGHQFPNYSSELNVNALLLGDSALYLCASSSGPTSGSLHEQFFGPGTRLTVL.